One sample yielded the 25 T cell receptor beta chains listed below, sequenced in a study of blood T cells in healthy people across ages. PCR was performed a second time for roughly 7 to 11 cycles using a sample-barcoded 5' primer and a J-beta primer mix. TCRdb independently ran MiXCR on the 5' RACE reads; one entry per CDR3 protein. Of 980,000 or so distinct CDR3 sequences detected, about 48% appear once; the ten largest clones hold roughly an eighth. Sequenced: blood. The receptor source for this set is a young man in good health.

The chain has TRBV9 and TRBJ2-1; 9 bases fit TRBD2. The CDR3 extends over 15 amino acids. Per the germline V gene, CDR1 is SGDLS and CDR2 is YYNGEE. V dropped 0 bases and J dropped 9; count of bases not matched to a gene: 7. CDR3 sequence reads: CASSVVGGGASEQFF. The CDR3 nucleotides are TGTGCCAGCAGCGTAGTTGGCGGGGGGGCCAGTGAGCAGTTCTTC.

The chain combines TRBV6-6 with TRBJ2-3, with 8 positions matching TRBD2. The junction had 7 bases not matched to a gene; V was cut back by 6 bases and J by 5 bases. The CDR3 is made up of 14 amino acids. Germline loops: CDR1 MNHNY, CDR2 SVGAGI (reference sequence). This CDR3 is CASSLWRGEDTQYF. CDR3 DNA: TGTGCCAGCAGCCTCTGGCGGGGGGAAGATACGCAGTATTTT.

This clonotype was recorded only once. V gene TRBV11-1 combines with J gene TRBJ2-3; TRBD2 might be the D (6 bases). The germline CDR1 and CDR2 sequences are SGHAT and FQDESV (reference sequence). This CDR3 has 15 amino acids. The V end lost 5 bases, the J end lost 1 base, and 13 bases lay between the germline ends. The CDR3 protein is CASSGTGRGTDTQYF. The CDR3 region has the DNA TGTGCCAGCAGCGGGACTGGAAGAGGCACAGATACGCAGTATTTT.

The rearrangement joins TRBV28 to TRBJ1-2; tentatively, D is TRBD1 (5 bases). The V and J ends lost 6 bases and 5 bases respectively, with 25 bases between them. The CDR3 covers 17 residues. Germline CDR1 reads MDHEN; CDR2 reads SYDVKM. The CDR3 region is CASSLTGREGKIYGYTF. The CDR3 DNA follows: TGTGCCAGCAGCCTCACGGGGAGGGAGGGGAAGATATATGGCTACACCTTC.

With respect to this clonotype: One base away lies a much larger clone, so this may be a sequencing read error. The chain recombines TRBV29-1 with TRBJ2-1; D ambiguous. The DNA end is more similar to TRBJ2-7, so the J call may be wrong. This CDR3 is built from 14 residues. Germline CDR1 and CDR2: SQVTM and ANQGSEA. CDR3 nucleotide sequence: TGCAGCGTTTCCGGACGGAGCTCCTACAATGAGCAGTACTTC. This translates into CSVSGRSSYNEQYF.

The V and J genes are TRBV2 and TRBJ1-6; tentative D call: TRBD1 (5 bases). The V gene lost 1 base and the J gene lost 7 bases, with 11 bases spanning the gap. The CDR3 contains 15 residues. The germline V gene has CDR1 SNHLY and CDR2 FYNNEI. The CDR3 coding sequence is TGTGCCAGCAGTGAAGGGCAGGGTAGCAATTCACCCCTCCACTTT. Amino acids: CASSEGQGSNSPLHF.

V and J are TRBV9 and TRBJ2-2; no definite D call. The V and J ends lost 0 bases and 4 bases respectively, with 7 bases between them. The CDR3 extends over 14 amino acids. Germline lookup yields CDR1 SGDLS and CDR2 YYNGEE. For the CDR3, the DNA is TGTGCCAGCAGCGTAGGCATGGTCACCGGGGAGCTGTTTTTT. This encodes CASSVGMVTGELFF.

This chain uses TRBV5-1 with TRBJ2-7; TRBD1 is a possible D gene (7 bases). V was trimmed by 0 bases and J by 5 bases, leaving 18 bases between them. The CDR3 covers 16 residues. The germline CDR1 and CDR2 sequences are SGHRS and YFSETQ. In nucleotides, the CDR3 is TGCGCCAGCAGCTTGGGCGGGGCGACAGGGTACGACGAGCAGTACTTC. Its protein is CASSLGGATGYDEQYF. The variable domain in full, completed from reference TRBV5-1 and TRBJ2-7, reads KAGVTQTPRYLIKTRGQQVTLSCSPISGHRSVSWYQQTPGQGLQFLFEYFSETQRNKGNFPGRFSGRQFSNSRSEMNVSTLELGDSALYLCASSLGGATGYDEQYFGPGTRLTVT.

CDR3: CASSLQPSGNTIYF. In DNA form, the CDR3 reads TGTGCCAGCAGTTTACAGCCTTCTGGAAACACCATATATTTT. V gene TRBV27 combines with J gene TRBJ1-3; no reliable D call. Trimming pared 2 bases from V and 1 base from J, leaving 6 bases between. This CDR3 spans 14 amino acids. Germline V CDR1 and CDR2: MNHEY, SMNVEV (reference sequence).

The V and J genes are TRBV29-1 and TRBJ2-5; 9 bases are shared with TRBD1. Germline V CDR1 and CDR2: SQVTM, ANQGSEA. The CDR3 runs to 13 residues. CDR3 amino acids: CGSIKTGGETQYF. The DNA of the CDR3 is TGCGGAAGTATAAAGACAGGGGGTGAGACCCAGTACTTC. Together with reference TRBV29-1 and TRBJ2-5, the CDR3 gives the full variable domain: SAVISQKPSRDICQRGTSLTIQCQVDSQVTMMFWYRQQPGQSLTLIATANQGSEATYESGFVIDKFPISRPNLTFSTLTVSNMSPEDSSIYLCGSIKTGGETQYFGPGTRLLVL.

J is TRBJ2-7 and V is TRBV9; D may be TRBD1 (7 bases). This CDR3 is built from 19 residues. Germline CDR1 and CDR2: SGDLS and YYNGEE. Between the trimmed V and J ends, which lost 4 bases and 0 bases, there was a span of 26 bases. The CDR3 DNA reads TGTGCCAGCAGCCAGCGTAGGCGGGACAGAGAGGACAGCTCCTACGAGCAGTACTTC. Encoded protein: CASSQRRRDREDSSYEQYF.

This clonotype was seen only a few times. V usage is TRBV29-1 and J usage is TRBJ2-1; 14 bases fit TRBD2. Germline V gene sequence: CDR1 SQVTM, CDR2 ANQGSEA. There are 15 residues in the CDR3. Trimming removed 4 bases from V and 7 bases from J; junction bases left unmatched: 6. CDR3 residues: CSVARLAGGLNEQFF. CDR3 coding DNA: TGCAGCGTTGCGAGACTAGCGGGGGGGCTAAATGAGCAGTTCTTC.

CDR3 amino acids: CASSEAWTGYNEQFF. The CDR3 nucleotides are TGTGCCAGCAGTGAAGCTTGGACAGGATACAATGAGCAGTTCTTC. This chain joins TRBV6-1 and TRBJ2-1; 7 bases line up with TRBD1. The germline V gene has CDR1 MNHNS and CDR2 SASEGT. The CDR3 totals 15 residues. The V and J ends lost 0 bases and 4 bases, in that order; junction bases with no gene match: 3.

As concerns this clonotype: A single base separates this from a much larger clone, so it may be a read error. This sequence joins TRBV27 and TRBJ1-2, with 8 nucleotides matching TRBD1. Germline CDR1 reads MNHEY; CDR2 reads SMNVEV (reference sequence). With 5 bases clipped from V and 3 bases from J, the junction kept 5 bases outside the gene matches. The CDR3 length is 14 residues. CDR3 bases: TGTGCCAGCAGTGTAAACAGGGGGGACTATGGCTACACCTTC. Protein product: CASSVNRGDYGYTF.

The V gene is TRBV12-3 or TRBV12-4, the J gene TRBJ1-3; 7 bases are shared with TRBD1. The CDR3 spans 17 residues. V lost 0 bases and J lost 0; bases outside the gene matches: 5. CDR3 region: CASSLAGGQSSGNTIYF. The DNA for the CDR3 is TGTGCCAGCAGTTTAGCGGGGGGACAGAGCTCTGGAAACACCATATATTTT.

This clonotype occurred a few times. The rearrangement uses TRBV12-3 or TRBV12-4 and TRBJ1-2; D might be TRBD1 (5 bases). V lost 2 bases and J 4 bases, leaving 8 bases between the germline ends. The CDR3 totals 13 residues. The CDR3 sequence is CASSLQTAYGYTF. As DNA, the CDR3 is TGTGCCAGCAGTTTACAGACAGCCTATGGCTACACCTTC.

V gene TRBV6-5 combines with J gene TRBJ2-1, with TRBD2 identical over 12 bases. J lost 13 bases, V lost 2 bases, and 15 bases had no gene match. The CDR3 runs to 17 residues. Per the germline V gene, CDR1 is MNHEY and CDR2 is SVGAGI. The CDR3 here is CASSYPSGGGRKETQFF. The CDR3 DNA reads as TGTGCCAGCAGTTACCCTAGCGGGGGGGGACGTAAAGAGACCCAGTTCTTC.

This chain connects TRBV12-3 or TRBV12-4 to TRBJ1-2; D may be TRBD1 (6 bases). The V end lost 6 bases, the J end lost 2 bases, and 19 bases lay between the germline ends. The CDR3 length is 16 residues. CDR3 residues: CASRTLGGGANYGYTF. CDR3 DNA sequence: TGTGCCAGCAGAACCCTCGGGGGGGGCGCCAACTATGGCTACACCTTC.

In this sample, this clonotype turned up once. The V gene is TRBV7-3, the J gene TRBJ1-1; the D gene is possibly TRBD1 (5 bases). CDR1 and CDR2 (germline): SGHTA, FQGTGA. The length of the CDR3 is 16 residues. Between the trimmed V and J ends, which lost 5 bases and 0 bases, there was a span of 16 bases. CDR3 nucleotide sequence: TGTGCCAGCAGCCTCTCCGGGACTGGGATGAACACTGAAGCTTTCTTT. This codes for CASSLSGTGMNTEAFF.

The V call is TRBV5-6, the J call TRBJ2-7, with D unclear. The germline gives CDR1 SGHDT, CDR2 YYEEEE. Between the trimmed V and J ends, which lost 3 bases and 3 bases, there was a span of 13 bases. The CDR3 covers 14 residues. CDR3 residues: CASSWQDTHYEQYF. The DNA for the CDR3 is TGTGCCAGCAGCTGGCAAGACACCCACTACGAGCAGTACTTC.

J is TRBJ1-1 and V is TRBV27; TRBD1 is a possible D gene (5 bases). Trimming removed 7 bases from V and 8 bases from J, with 17 bases in between. The length of the CDR3 is 13 residues. Germline V gene data show CDR1 as MNHEY and CDR2 as SMNVEV (reference sequence). The CDR3 protein is CASTEPGQSEAFF. DNA for the CDR3: TGTGCCAGCACCGAGCCAGGACAATCGGAAGCTTTCTTT.

The gene calls are TRBV20-1 and TRBJ2-1; D is perhaps TRBD1 (5 bases). CDR1 is DFQATT and CDR2 is SNEGSKA in the germline V gene (reference sequence). The CDR3 sequence is 14 residues long. With 4 bases removed from V and 6 bases from J, the gap between germline ends came to 16 bases. CDR3 sequence reads: CSATASGWGNEQFF. The CDR3 DNA is TGCAGTGCTACGGCGTCAGGGTGGGGCAATGAGCAGTTCTTC.

This clonotype was observed a few times. The CDR3 sequence: CSARGDRRGEQYF. The CDR3 coding sequence is TGCAGTGCTAGAGGGGACAGAAGAGGCGAGCAGTACTTC. J is TRBJ2-5 and V is TRBV20-1; 7 bases are a match to TRBD1. TRBJ2-7 matches the DNA end more closely, so the J call is doubtful. CDR1 DFQATT and CDR2 SNEGSKA come from the germline V gene (reference sequence). This CDR3 contains 13 residues.

The chain joins TRBV11-2 to TRBJ2-2, with D perhaps TRBD2 (6 bases). The V gene lost 5 bases and the J gene lost 3 bases, with 13 bases spanning the gap. CDR1 is SGHAT, CDR2 FQNNGV, per germline. CDR3 length: 15 residues. CDR3 loop: CASSQNTGDTGELFF. CDR3 sequence (DNA): TGTGCCAGCAGCCAGAACACGGGGGACACCGGGGAGCTGTTTTTT.

This clonotype was seen only once. This chain uses TRBV6-4 with TRBJ2-4, with TRBD2 identical over 8 bases. This CDR3 contains 15 residues. The germline CDR1 and CDR2 sequences are MRHNA and SNTAGT. Trimming at V came to 3 bases and at J to 13 bases, leaving 14 bases not matched to a gene. The CDR3: CASSDSSGGHNEQYF. DNA for the CDR3: TGTGCCAGCAGTGATTCCAGCGGGGGCCACAATGAGCAGTACTTC.